This TCR beta chain was recovered during a study of blood T cell repertoires in COVID-19. Study-wide background: In each case, the material was cDNA or gDNA derived from T cells, B-cell-depleted T cells, or PBMCs.

Trimming took 5 bases from V and 7 from J; bases not matched to a gene: 6. Looked up from germline, CDR1 is LGHNT and CDR2 is FRNRAP. The CDR3 has 14 amino acids. Libraries were prepared by immunoSEQ multiplex PCR; TCRdb keeps only in-frame clonotypes and omits some of them. Of some 300,000 clones in the sample, 80% to 90% were seen once. The gene calls are TRBV12-5 and TRBJ1-4; the match to TRBD1 covers 8 bases. The sequence was obtained from a woman in her seventies with COVID-19, enrolled during active disease. The sequenced sample consisted of peripheral blood. The CDR3 region is CASGKPGTGEKLFF. DNA of the CDR3: TGTGCTAGTGGTAAACCGGGGACAGGTGAAAAACTGTTTTTT.